The 10 T cell receptor beta chains in this list originate from one sample, sequenced in a study of T-cell memory formation after mild COVID-19. TCRdb reprocessed the 5' RACE reads with MiXCR, giving one entry per CDR3 protein. The sample comprises roughly 140,000 distinct CDR3 sequences, 11% to 15% of which are singletons, and about 26% rests with the top ten. The sample consisted of PBMCs or a T cell subset sorted from them (not recorded which). The receptors here all came from an adult woman who had mild COVID-19 (a few samples of this study predate the infection). Cell type and time point are not known.

The sample holds a few counts of this clonotype. The V and J genes are TRBV4-1 and TRBJ1-6; D is ambiguous. CDR1 MGHRA and CDR2 YSYEKL come from the germline V gene. V lost 4 bases and J lost 13, with 14 bases in between. The CDR3 consists of 13 residues. DNA for the CDR3: TGCGCCAGCAGCCTTACACCCGGGCCTCCCCTCCACTTT. This translates into CASSLTPGPPLHF.

This rearrangement joins TRBV12-3 or TRBV12-4 to TRBJ1-1, with D perhaps matching TRBD1 (6 bases). The V end was cut by 5 bases, the J end by 6 bases, with 10 bases between. This CDR3 is built from 12 residues. The CDR3 region has the DNA TGTGCCAGCAGTCCTTGGACAGCTGAAGCTTTCTTT. It is translated as CASSPWTAEAFF.

The J gene is TRBJ2-2, the V gene TRBV9; TRBD1 is a possible D gene (5 bases). With 2 bases removed from V and 2 bases from J, the gap between germline ends came to 16 bases. Germline CDR1 and CDR2: SGDLS and YYNGEE. This CDR3 has 17 amino acids. The CDR3 DNA reads TGTGCCAGCAGCGTCCAGGCGACAGAAATTAACACCGGGGAGCTGTTTTTT. Translated: CASSVQATEINTGELFF.

The chain links TRBV7-9 to TRBJ1-1, with no clear D. Per the germline V gene, CDR1 is SEHNR and CDR2 is FQNEAQ (reference sequence). This CDR3 has 12 amino acids. The germline V and J ends were trimmed by 7 bases and 1 base, with 7 bases remaining between them. Here the CDR3 reads CASIEGNTEAFF. CDR3 nucleotides: TGTGCCAGCATCGAAGGGAACACTGAAGCTTTCTTT.

This clonotype was counted only a few times. The gene calls are TRBV12-3 or TRBV12-4 and TRBJ2-1, with TRBD1 identical over 8 bases. V was pared by 4 bases and J by 9 bases, with 5 bases of the junction left unmatched. The length of the CDR3 is 13 residues. The CDR3 reads CASSSQGAAEQFF. The CDR3 DNA sequence: TGTGCCAGCAGTTCCCAGGGGGCAGCTGAGCAGTTCTTC.

V usage is TRBV29-1 and J usage is TRBJ2-1, with D possibly TRBD2 on 6 matching bases. V lost 3 bases to trimming and J lost 8 bases, with 11 bases between them. The germline V gene has CDR1 SQVTM and CDR2 ANQGSEA. The CDR3 spans 12 residues. The CDR3, as DNA: TGCAGCGTTGAGACTAGTCACTATGAGCAGTTCTTC. This codes for CSVETSHYEQFF.

The chain couples TRBV6-5 to TRBJ2-3; 8 bases are shared with TRBD2. J was trimmed by 2 bases and V by 4 bases; bases with no gene match: 5. The germline CDR1 and CDR2 sequences are MNHEY and SVGAGI. The CDR3 is made up of 15 amino acids. CDR3 sequence (DNA): TGTGCCAGCAGTTCATTTAGCGGGGACACAGATACGCAGTATTTT. Amino acid sequence: CASSSFSGDTDTQYF.

This clonotype was seen a handful of times. The rearrangement uses TRBV28 and TRBJ1-2, with 8 bases aligning to TRBD1. Germline CDR1 and CDR2: MDHEN and SYDVKM. This CDR3 has 14 amino acids. The trim removed 2 bases at V and 8 bases at J, leaving 7 bases unmatched. This CDR3 reads CASSLGSGGDGYTF. CDR3 bases: TGTGCCAGCAGTTTAGGGTCAGGGGGCGACGGCTACACCTTC.

The chain carries TRBV4-1 and TRBJ2-4; TRBD2 matches 8 bases. Losses at the gene ends were 2 bases for V and 5 bases for J; bases not matched to a gene: 5. Germline V gives CDR1 MGHRA, CDR2 YSYEKL. CDR3 length equals 15 residues. CDR3 region: CASSQLGLGENIQYF. In nucleotides, the CDR3 is TGCGCCAGCAGCCAACTGGGACTAGGGGAAAACATTCAGTACTTC.

The chain joins TRBV12-3 or TRBV12-4 to TRBJ2-5; 13 bases are a match to TRBD2. The junction had 3 bases not matched to a gene; V was cut back by 7 bases and J by 1 base. The CDR3 totals 15 residues. The CDR3 here is CASTGTSGIQETQYF. Written as DNA, the CDR3 is TGTGCCAGCACGGGGACTAGCGGGATCCAAGAGACCCAGTACTTC.